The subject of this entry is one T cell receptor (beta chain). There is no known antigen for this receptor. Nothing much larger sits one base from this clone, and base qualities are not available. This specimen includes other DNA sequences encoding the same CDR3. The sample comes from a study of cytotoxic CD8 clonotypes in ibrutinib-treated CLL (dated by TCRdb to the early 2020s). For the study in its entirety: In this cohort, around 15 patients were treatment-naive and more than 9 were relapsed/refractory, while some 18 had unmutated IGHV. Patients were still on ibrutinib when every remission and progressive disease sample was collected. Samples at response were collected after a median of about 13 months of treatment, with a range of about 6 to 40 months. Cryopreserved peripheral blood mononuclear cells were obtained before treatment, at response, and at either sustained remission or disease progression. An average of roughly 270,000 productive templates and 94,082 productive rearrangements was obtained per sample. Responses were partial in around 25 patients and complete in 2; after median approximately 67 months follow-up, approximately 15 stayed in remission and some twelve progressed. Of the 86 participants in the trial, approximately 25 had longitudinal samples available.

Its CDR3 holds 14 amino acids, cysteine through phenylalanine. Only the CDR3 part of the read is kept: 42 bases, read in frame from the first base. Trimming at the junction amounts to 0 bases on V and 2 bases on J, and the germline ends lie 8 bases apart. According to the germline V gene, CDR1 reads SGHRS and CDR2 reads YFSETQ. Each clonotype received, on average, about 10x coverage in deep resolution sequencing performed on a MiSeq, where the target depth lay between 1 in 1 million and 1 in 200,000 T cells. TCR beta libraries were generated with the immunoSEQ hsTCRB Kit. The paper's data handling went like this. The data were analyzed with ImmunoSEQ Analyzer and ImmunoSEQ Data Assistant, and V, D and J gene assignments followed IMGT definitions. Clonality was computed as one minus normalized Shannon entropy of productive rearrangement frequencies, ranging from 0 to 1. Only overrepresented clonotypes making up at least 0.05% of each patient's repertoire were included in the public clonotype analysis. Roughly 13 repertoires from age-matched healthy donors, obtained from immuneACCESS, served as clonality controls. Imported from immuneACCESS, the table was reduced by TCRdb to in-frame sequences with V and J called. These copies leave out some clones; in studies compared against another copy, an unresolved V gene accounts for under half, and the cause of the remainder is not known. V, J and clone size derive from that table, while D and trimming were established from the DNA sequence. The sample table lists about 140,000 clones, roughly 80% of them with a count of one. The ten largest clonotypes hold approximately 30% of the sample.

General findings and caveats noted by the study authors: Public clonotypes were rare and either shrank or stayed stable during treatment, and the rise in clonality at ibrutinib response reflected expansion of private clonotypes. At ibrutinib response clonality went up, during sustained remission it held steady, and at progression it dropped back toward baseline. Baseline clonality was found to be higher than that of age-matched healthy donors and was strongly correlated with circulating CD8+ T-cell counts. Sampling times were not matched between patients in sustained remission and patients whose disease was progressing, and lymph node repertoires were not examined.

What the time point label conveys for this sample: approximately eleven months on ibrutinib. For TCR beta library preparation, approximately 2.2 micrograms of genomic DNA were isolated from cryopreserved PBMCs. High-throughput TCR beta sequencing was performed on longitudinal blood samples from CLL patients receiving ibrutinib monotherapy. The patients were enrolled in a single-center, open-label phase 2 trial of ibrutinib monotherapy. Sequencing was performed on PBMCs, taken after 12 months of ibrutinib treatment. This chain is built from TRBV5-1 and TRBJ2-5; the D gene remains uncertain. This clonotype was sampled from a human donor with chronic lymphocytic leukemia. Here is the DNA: TGCGCCAGCAGCTTGGGGGGATCACAAGAGACCCAGTACTTC. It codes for CASSLGGSQETQYF.